Detailed here is one T cell receptor (beta chain). The sample comes from a study of blood T cell repertoires in COVID-19. Overall study: Nucleic acid was either cDNA or gDNA, and it came from T cells, B-cell-depleted T cells, or PBMCs.

This table comes from immunoSEQ multiplex PCR, and its TCRdb copy is limited to in-frame clones, with some not included. Here the sample spans some 360,000 clones, about 89% being singletons. The germline V gene encodes CDR1 SEHNR and CDR2 FQNEAQ (reference sequence). There are 13 residues in the CDR3. Trimming shortened V by 5 bases and J by 5 bases, and 12 bases separated the two germline ends. The genes are TRBV7-9 and TRBJ1-1; D remains unclear. Sequencing was performed on peripheral blood. The receptor's source is a woman aged 55-69 years with COVID-19, enrolled during active disease. The CDR3 DNA reads as TGTGCCAGCAGCCCCTTCGGAGGGACTGAAGCTTTCTTT. Its translation is CASSPFGGTEAFF.